A selection of T cell receptor beta chains follows, all from one sample in a study of Ad26.COV2.S vaccination and SARS-CoV-2 variants. This table comes from immunoSEQ multiplex PCR, and its TCRdb copy is limited to in-frame clones, with some not included. The table records about 350,000 clones, approximately 90% of them present only once. The sequences come from peripheral blood, collected in a trial of Ad26.COV2.S vaccine versus placebo. These TCRs come from a person aged 18-65 years who received the Ad26.COV2.S COVID-19 vaccine or a placebo. The CDR3 runs from the conserved cysteine through the conserved F or W. Each record gives: clone size, V gene, J gene, D gene, CDR3 DNA, CDR3 protein. The D gene is left open where the match is weak. Clone size is given for some rows only: seen once, a few or many times, or a class if the clone is expanded.

few	TRBV12-3/TRBV12-4	TRBJ1-5	-	TGTGCCAGCAGTCCTCTCGTCAACGGGCCCCAGCATTTT	CASSPLVNGPQHF
-	TRBV6-2/TRBV6-3	TRBJ1-3	-	TGTGCCAGCAGTTACTCGATAAGGCAGACCTCTGGAAACACCATATATTTT	CASSYSIRQTSGNTIYF
many	TRBV3-1/TRBV3-2	TRBJ1-6	-	TGTGCCAGCAGCCAAGCCGGGGACCGGTCAGCCCTCCACTTT	CASSQAGDRSALHF
-	TRBV28	TRBJ2-7	-	TGTGCCAGCAGTGGGCCAGAGGGCTCCTACGAGCAGTACTTC	CASSGPEGSYEQYF
-	TRBV27	TRBJ1-1	-	TGTGCCAGCAGTCGGGATCTCGGGGGGTCTGAAGCTTTCTTT	CASSRDLGGSEAFF
once	TRBV12-3/TRBV12-4	TRBJ1-4	-	TGTGCCAGCAGCTGGGACCCTAATGAAAAACTGTTTTTT	CASSWDPNEKLFF
once	TRBV27	TRBJ2-3	-	TGTGCCAGCAGTTTAGGTGCCGCAGATACGCAGTATTTT	CASSLGAADTQYF
-	TRBV18	TRBJ2-3	-	TGTGCCAGCTCCATCGGTGAGGCAGATACGCAGTATTTT	CASSIGEADTQYF
-	TRBV6-2/TRBV6-3	TRBJ1-5	-	TGTGCCAGCAGTTACAGTGAGAATCAGCCCCAGCATTTT	CASSYSENQPQHF
-	TRBV28	TRBJ1-6	TRBD1	TGTGCCAGCAGTTTATGGGACAGGGGGTCCTCACCCCTCCACTTT	CASSLWDRGSSPLHF
-	TRBV2	TRBJ1-1	-	TGTGCCAGCAGTGAGTCTGTCCTGAACACTGAAGCTTTCTTT	CASSESVLNTEAFF
-	TRBV29-1	TRBJ1-2	-	TGCAGCGTTGAAGGTCCCGGGGTCGGTCATGGTGGCTACACCTTC	CSVEGPGVGHGGYTF
-	TRBV6-5	TRBJ1-2	TRBD1	TGTGCCAGCAGACCGACAGGGATAATCTATGGCTACACCTTC	CASRPTGIIYGYTF
-	TRBV2	TRBJ2-1	-	TGTGCCAGCAGTGAAATAGGGACCAACAATGAGCAGTTCTTC	CASSEIGTNNEQFF
-	TRBV3-1/TRBV3-2	TRBJ1-1	-	TGTGCCAGCAGCCAAGGGTTGCAGGGAGGAGGGTGGACTGAAGCTTTCTTT	CASSQGLQGGGWTEAFF
-	TRBV6-6	TRBJ2-7	-	TGTGCCAGCAGTTCAACAGGAAGTCAGTACTTC	CASSSTGSQYF
once	TRBV5-5	TRBJ1-2	-	TGTGCCAGCAGCCACACGCCGACAGAGAACTATGGCTACACCTTC	CASSHTPTENYGYTF
-	TRBV15	TRBJ2-3	-	TGTGCCACCAGCACCGGACAGCCCACAGATACGCAGTATTTT	CATSTGQPTDTQYF
-	TRBV9	TRBJ1-1	-	TGTGCCAGCAGCGTAGGAGGGTTAGGGACTGAAGCTTTCTTT	CASSVGGLGTEAFF
-	TRBV10-3	TRBJ2-1	TRBD2	TGTGCCACCCGACATGAGGGACTAGCGGAGATTTACAATGAGCAGTTCTTC	CATRHEGLAEIYNEQFF
once	TRBV4-1	TRBJ2-1	TRBD1	TGCGCCAGCAGCCGAGGGGGACAGGGGTACAATGAGCAGTTCTTC	CASSRGGQGYNEQFF
once	TRBV10-3	TRBJ1-1	-	TGTGCCATCAGTGATCGAGGGCTGCCAGACACTGAAGCTTTCTTT	CAISDRGLPDTEAFF
-	TRBV7-9	TRBJ1-2	-	TGTGCCAGCAGCTTAGGGCAGAAGCATGGAATCTATGGCTACACCTTC	CASSLGQKHGIYGYTF
-	TRBV11-2	TRBJ2-5	TRBD2	TGTGCCAGCAGCTTCGGTAGCGGGCGCGAAGAGACCCAGTACTTC	CASSFGSGREETQYF
-	TRBV19	TRBJ2-1	TRBD2	TGTGCCTCCCGGACTAGCGGGAGGGAGGATGAGCAGTTCTTC	CASRTSGREDEQFF
-	TRBV4-1	TRBJ1-1	-	TGCGCCAGCAGCCAAGTAGCCGGGACTGAAGCTTTCTTT	CASSQVAGTEAFF
-	TRBV7-9	TRBJ2-5	TRBD2	TGTGCCAGCAGCTTTAGCGGGGGGACCGGGCTCGCCCAGTACTTC	CASSFSGGTGLAQYF
-	TRBV6-6	TRBJ1-5	-	TGTGCCAGCAGTTACGGGAATCTGGGGAGCAATCAGCCCCAGCATTTT	CASSYGNLGSNQPQHF
-	TRBV5-1	TRBJ2-5	-	TGCGCCAGCAGCCCCGGGGGGCGGAGAGTGGGCCAAGAGACCCAGTACTTC	CASSPGGRRVGQETQYF
-	TRBV5-6	TRBJ2-7	TRBD2	TGTGCCAGCAGCTTGGGCCCCTATACTGGAAGCGGGAAAGCTCGTGAGCAGTACTTC	CASSLGPYTGSGKAREQYF
-	TRBV19	TRBJ2-1	TRBD1	TGTGCCAGTAGTATGCATCAGGGGGCGCGGAATGAGCAGTTCTTC	CASSMHQGARNEQFF
-	TRBV19	TRBJ2-7	TRBD2	TGTGCCAGTAGATCGACTAGCGGGAGGTTAAACGAGCAGTACTTC	CASRSTSGRLNEQYF
-	TRBV3-1/TRBV3-2	TRBJ2-1	-	TGTGCCAGCAGCCAAGCACAGGGCTACAATGAGCAGTTCTTC	CASSQAQGYNEQFF
-	TRBV4-1	TRBJ1-1	-	TGCGCCAGCAGCCAAGTAGGGAACACTGAAGCTTTCTTT	CASSQVGNTEAFF
-	TRBV11-2	TRBJ2-1	-	TGTGCCAGCAGCGAACTAAGCGGATCCTACAATGAGCAGTTCTTC	CASSELSGSYNEQFF
-	TRBV6-2/TRBV6-3	TRBJ2-7	TRBD1	TGTGCCAGCAGTTGGACAGGGACCTACGAGCAGTACTTC	CASSWTGTYEQYF
once	TRBV20-1	TRBJ1-5	-	TGCAGTGCTAGTCTGGGTGTCGGGGATCAGCCCCAGCATTTT	CSASLGVGDQPQHF
-	TRBV5-1	TRBJ1-2	-	TGCGCCAGCAGCTTGGAGGGGTATGGCTACACCTTC	CASSLEGYGYTF
-	TRBV2	TRBJ1-4	-	TGTGCCAGCAGCTTCGAAAGCAGGGATGGAAAACTGTTTTTT	CASSFESRDGKLFF
once	TRBV7-2	TRBJ2-5	TRBD2	TGTGCCAGCAGCAAACCCGGACTAGCGGGGGGGGAGACCCAGTACTTC	CASSKPGLAGGETQYF
-	TRBV20-1	TRBJ2-7	-	TGCAGTGCTCGCGGGGCCTACGAGCAGTACTTC	CSARGAYEQYF
-	TRBV25-1	TRBJ2-4	TRBD2	TGTGCCAGCGCCGGGGGGGTCGGCATTCAGTACTTC	CASAGGVGIQYF
-	TRBV7-8	TRBJ1-1	-	TGTGCCAGCAGCTCTACCGGGGGATTGAACACTGAAGCTTTCTTT	CASSSTGGLNTEAFF
-	TRBV2	TRBJ2-2	-	TGTGCCAGCAGTGCTCGGGGGCGGGACACCGGGGAGCTGTTTTTT	CASSARGRDTGELFF
-	TRBV18	TRBJ2-7	-	TGTGCCAGCTCACCAGAGGGGCCAGGGTACTACGAGCAGTACTTC	CASSPEGPGYYEQYF
-	TRBV7-9	TRBJ2-7	TRBD1	TGTGCCAGCAGCCCAGGGGGTAGGCGCTACGAGCAGTACTTC	CASSPGGRRYEQYF
-	TRBV9	TRBJ2-5	-	TGTGCCAGCAGCGTAGGTCTGGCGGGTTCTGAGACCCAGTACTTC	CASSVGLAGSETQYF
-	TRBV5-1	TRBJ2-7	-	TGCGCCACCCGACCCGCGATAAACGACTACGAGCAGTACTTC	CATRPAINDYEQYF
-	TRBV9	TRBJ1-6	-	TGTGCCAGCAGCGTTACAAATAATTCACCCCTCCACTTT	CASSVTNNSPLHF
-	TRBV19	TRBJ2-1	TRBD2	TGTGCCAGTAGTATGCGAAGAGAAGCGGGGCTGTACAATGAGCAGTTCTTC	CASSMRREAGLYNEQFF
-	TRBV4-2	TRBJ2-7	-	TGTGCCAGCAGCCAACTTAGGGGCGCGCAGGACGAGCAGTACTTC	CASSQLRGAQDEQYF
-	TRBV9	TRBJ1-4	TRBD1	TGTGCCAGCAGCGCAGGGGACAGTCCAGCTAATGAAAAACTGTTTTTT	CASSAGDSPANEKLFF
once	TRBV4-3	TRBJ2-1	-	TGCGCCAGCAGCCAAGGGACCCACAATGAGCAGTTCTTC	CASSQGTHNEQFF
-	TRBV10-2	TRBJ1-5	-	TGCGCCAGCAGTGTAACAGGTCGTACGCAGCCCCAGCATTTT	CASSVTGRTQPQHF
-	TRBV19	TRBJ2-1	-	TGTGCCAGTAGTATAAGTCAGGGGAATGAGCAGTTCTTC	CASSISQGNEQFF